Below, one TCR beta chain is given with its context. This entry belongs to a study of blood T cell repertoires in COVID-19. Study summary: Sites across the United States, Italy and Spain contributed samples from acute and convalescent COVID-19. Sources were T cells, B-cell-depleted T cells, or PBMCs; the material itself was cDNA or gDNA.

Per the original methods: By means of reference gene primer amplification, nucleated cell counts were estimated. Repertoires were generated with immunoSEQ multiplex PCR, while TCRdb's copy carries only in-frame clones and drops some. Clone size and V and J calls were adopted from that table, with D and trimming inferred from the DNA. The repertoire holds approximately 470,000 clones, with 75% to 90% as singletons. V gave up 4 bases and J gave up 4 bases, with 10 bases separating them. The CDR3 spans 13 residues. From germline, CDR1 is SEHNR and CDR2 FQNEAQ (reference sequence). The sample was peripheral blood. The V and J genes are TRBV7-9 and TRBJ1-1; the D is unclear. This TCR was sampled from a human donor in a cohort sampled during active COVID-19. The CDR3 DNA reads as TGTGCCAGCAGCTCGGTTGAGGTCACTGAAGCTTTCTTT. Its translation: CASSSVEVTEAFF.